The rows below give T cell receptor beta chains drawn from one sample of a study of blood T cell repertoires in COVID-19. Clones were sequenced by immunoSEQ multiplex PCR, and TCRdb holds only the in-frame ones, with some missing. Of about 100,000 clones listed, roughly 84% were seen once; the top ten hold 6.5% to 8%. The sample was peripheral blood. The origin of the receptors is a man aged 30 to 45 in a cohort sampled during active COVID-19. Both conserved end residues are part of each CDR3. D genes are given only for firm matches. Rows give clone size only sometimes, using once, few, many, or a class for an expanded clone.

>TRBJ2-7|-|TRBV28|-
CASSLTGNSYEQYF
TGTGCCAGCAGTTTAACCGGGAACTCCTACGAGCAGTACTTC
>TRBJ2-6|TRBD2|TRBV15|-
CATSSSGTSGISGANVLTF
TGTGCCACCAGCAGCTCCGGGACTAGCGGAATATCCGGGGCCAACGTCCTGACTTTC
>TRBJ1-3|TRBD1|TRBV7-9|-
CASSFRTGSSGNTIYF
TGCGCCAGCAGCTTTCGGACAGGAAGCTCTGGAAACACCATATATTTT
>TRBJ2-1|-|TRBV10-2|once
CASSVQGTYNEQFF
TGCGCCAGCAGTGTGCAGGGGACCTACAATGAGCAGTTCTTC
>TRBJ2-1|TRBD2|TRBV30|-
CAWSYGGGALEQFF
TGTGCCTGGAGTTATGGCGGGGGGGCCCTTGAGCAGTTCTTC
>TRBJ2-5|TRBD2|TRBV5-1|-
CASSRRLAGNQETQYF
TGCGCCAGCAGCCGTAGACTAGCGGGGAACCAAGAGACCCAGTACTTC
>TRBJ2-1|-|TRBV7-8|-
CASSWRGLSYNEQFF
TGTGCCAGCAGCTGGAGGGGCCTATCCTACAATGAGCAGTTCTTC
>TRBJ2-7|TRBD1|TRBV4-1|-
CASSQGQGANYEQYF
TGCGCCAGCAGCCAAGGACAGGGGGCTAACTACGAGCAGTACTTC
>TRBJ1-1|-|TRBV9|once
CASSVRGNTEAFF
TGTGCCAGCAGCGTAAGGGGTAACACTGAAGCTTTCTTT
>TRBJ2-7|TRBD1|TRBV27|-
CASSKIGTAFKQYF
TGTGCCAGCAGTAAGATCGGGACAGCCTTCAAGCAGTACTTC
>TRBJ2-3|-|TRBV11-2|-
CASSFRVDTQYF
TGTGCCAGCAGCTTCAGGGTTGATACGCAGTATTTT
>TRBJ2-1|TRBD2|TRBV28|-
CASIKRGGFTNEQFF
TGTGCCAGCATTAAGCGGGGGGGTTTTACCAATGAGCAGTTCTTC
>TRBJ2-5|-|TRBV11-3|-
CASSPTIKETQYF
TGTGCCAGCAGCCCGACTATTAAAGAGACCCAGTACTTC
>TRBJ2-2|TRBD1|TRBV27|-
CASSRQGSGGELFF
TGTGCCAGCAGTAGACAGGGGAGCGGCGGGGAGCTGTTTTTT
>TRBJ2-7|TRBD2|TRBV5-1|few
CASSYGGSSYEQYF
TGCGCCAGCAGCTACGGGGGGAGCTCCTACGAGCAGTACTTC
>TRBJ1-2|-|TRBV6-5|-
CASRAWDTNYGYTF
TGTGCCAGCAGGGCATGGGACACTAACTATGGCTACACCTTC
>TRBJ2-7|TRBD1|TRBV6-5|-
CASSYKGTGTYEQYF
TGTGCCAGCAGTTACAAGGGGACAGGGACCTACGAGCAGTACTTC
>TRBJ2-1|-|TRBV6-1|-
CASRETAFHSYNEQFF
TGTGCCAGCAGGGAAACAGCCTTTCACTCCTACAATGAGCAGTTCTTC
>TRBJ1-5|-|TRBV18|-
CASSPPPGDQPQHF
TGTGCCAGCTCACCACCGCCGGGGGATCAGCCCCAGCATTTT
>TRBJ2-7|-|TRBV27|-
CASSWFAGHYEQYF
TGTGCCAGCAGTTGGTTTGCAGGCCACTACGAGCAGTACTTC
>TRBJ2-7|-|TRBV7-2|-
CASSLGGDLSYEQYF
TGTGCCAGCAGCTTAGGAGGGGACTTGAGCTACGAGCAGTACTTC
>TRBJ1-1|-|TRBV29-1|-
CSVEVRAEAFF
TGCAGCGTTGAGGTCCGCGCTGAAGCTTTCTTT
>TRBJ2-2|-|TRBV18|-
CASSPGLANTGELFF
TGTGCCAGCTCACCGGGACTTGCGAACACCGGGGAGCTGTTTTTT
>TRBJ2-1|TRBD1|TRBV12-5|-
CATGGQGHEQFF
TGTGCTACCGGGGGACAGGGCCACGAGCAGTTCTTC
>TRBJ2-4|-|TRBV7-2|-
CASSLEPTGSGNIQYF
TGTGCCAGCAGCTTAGAACCGACAGGTTCGGGAAACATTCAGTACTTC
>TRBJ2-1|TRBD2|TRBV5-6|-
CASSSGLAPGEQFF
TGTGCCAGCAGCTCGGGACTAGCGCCTGGTGAGCAGTTCTTC
>TRBJ2-1|-|TRBV19|-
CASIGHNEQFF
TGTGCCAGTATTGGGCATAATGAGCAGTTCTTC
>TRBJ2-1|TRBD1|TRBV6-2/TRBV6-3|-
CASSSRDRYNEQFF
TGTGCCAGCAGTTCCCGGGACAGATACAATGAGCAGTTCTTC
>TRBJ1-6|-|TRBV6-5|-
CASSRGFDSALHF
TGTGCCAGCAGCCGAGGTTTTGATTCGGCCCTCCACTTT
>TRBJ1-1|TRBD1|TRBV5-1|-
CASSLTQGVNTEAFF
TGCGCCAGCAGTTTGACACAGGGGGTGAACACTGAAGCTTTCTTT
>TRBJ2-3|-|TRBV12-3/TRBV12-4|-
CASSRAFTDTQYF
TGTGCCAGCAGCCGTGCGTTCACAGATACGCAGTATTTT
>TRBJ2-3|-|TRBV5-1|-
CASSLGPGTRDTQYF
TGCGCCAGCAGCTTGGGGCCGGGTACGAGAGATACGCAGTATTTT
>TRBJ1-1|-|TRBV28|-
CASSALGRNTEAFF
TGTGCCAGCAGTGCCTTGGGGCGGAACACTGAAGCTTTCTTT
>TRBJ1-2|TRBD1|TRBV27|-
CASATGENYGYTF
TGTGCCAGCGCGACAGGGGAAAACTATGGCTACACCTTC
>TRBJ1-1|-|TRBV6-4|once
CASSPLSGASTEAFF
TGTGCCAGCAGTCCGCTGTCGGGTGCGAGCACTGAAGCTTTCTTT
>TRBJ2-7|-|TRBV10-3|-
CAISEGGYKGYEQYF
TGTGCCATCAGTGAGGGGGGCTATAAGGGGTACGAGCAGTACTTC
>TRBJ2-1|TRBD2|TRBV5-1|-
CASSLVSRRGGRNEQFF
TGCGCCAGCAGCTTGGTATCCCGGCGGGGGGGCCGTAATGAGCAGTTCTTC
>TRBJ1-2|-|TRBV6-5|-
CASRTSGSQGYGYTF
TGTGCCAGCAGGACCTCAGGTTCCCAGGGCTATGGCTACACCTTC
>TRBJ2-7|TRBD2|TRBV7-8|-
CASGGGTSTYEQYF
TGTGCCAGCGGGGGGGGGACTAGCACCTACGAGCAGTACTTC
>TRBJ2-7|TRBD2|TRBV19|-
CATSGGYEQYF
TGTGCTACTAGCGGGGGCTACGAGCAGTACTTC
>TRBJ1-6|-|TRBV18|-
CASSAGAEYNSPLHF
TGTGCCAGCTCAGCAGGGGCCGAGTATAATTCACCCCTCCACTTT
>TRBJ1-1|-|TRBV13|-
CASRSSGFATEAFF
TGTGCCAGCAGGTCGTCAGGGTTCGCCACTGAAGCTTTCTTT
>TRBJ1-1|-|TRBV18|once
CASSLRAGDTEAFF
TGTGCCAGCTCCCTACGGGCAGGGGACACTGAAGCTTTCTTT
>TRBJ2-3|TRBD2|TRBV5-1|-
CASSPGLAGARSTDTQYF
TGCGCCAGCAGCCCGGGACTAGCGGGGGCCCGAAGCACAGATACGCAGTATTTT
>TRBJ2-3|TRBD2|TRBV10-1|-
CASSEAGDWADTQYF
TGCGCCAGCAGTGAAGCGGGGGATTGGGCAGATACGCAGTATTTT
>TRBJ1-2|-|TRBV6-5|-
CASNPTGYYGYTF
TGTGCCAGCAATCCAACAGGGTACTATGGCTACACCTTC
>TRBJ2-1|TRBD1|TRBV18|once
CASSIPGQSLFF
TGTGCCAGCTCGATACCGGGACAGTCTCTGTTCTTC
>TRBJ2-1|TRBD1|TRBV5-6|-
CASRIDRGPTNEQFF
TGTGCCAGCCGAATCGACAGGGGCCCGACGAATGAGCAGTTCTTC
>TRBJ1-2|-|TRBV19|-
CASSIVGDRNYGYTF
TGTGCCAGTAGTATAGTAGGCGACAGGAACTATGGCTACACCTTC
>TRBJ1-1|-|TRBV10-3|-
CAIRDSATEAFF
TGTGCCATCAGGGACAGTGCCACTGAAGCTTTCTTT
>TRBJ2-7|TRBD1|TRBV24-1|-
CATSDGTGSYEQYF
TGTGCCACCAGTGATGGGACAGGGAGCTACGAGCAGTACTTC
>TRBJ1-2|TRBD1|TRBV27|-
CASSLTGGKNYGYTF
TGTGCCAGCAGTCTAACAGGGGGCAAGAACTATGGCTACACCTTC
>TRBJ2-2|TRBD1|TRBV5-4|once
CASSRGGANTGELFF
TGTGCCAGCAGCCGAGGGGGCGCGAACACCGGGGAGCTGTTTTTT
>TRBJ1-1|TRBD1|TRBV16|-
CASSQRVRSAGGGMNTEAFF
TGTGCCAGCAGCCAACGGGTTAGGTCAGCAGGGGGCGGAATGAACACTGAAGCTTTCTTT
>TRBJ2-7|TRBD2|TRBV3-1/TRBV3-2|-
CASSPGPGLAYEQYF
TGTGCCAGCAGCCCGGGACCGGGACTAGCCTACGAGCAGTACTTC
>TRBJ1-2|-|TRBV9|-
CASSVATSGVNYGYTF
TGTGCCAGCAGCGTAGCTACTTCGGGGGTTAACTATGGCTACACCTTC
>TRBJ2-1|TRBD1|TRBV7-2|-
CASSLQSGGVYNEQFF
TGTGCCAGCAGCTTACAGTCAGGGGGAGTTTACAATGAGCAGTTCTTC